This T cell receptor beta chain was found in a study of T cells in women clearing cervical HPV infection. Looking at the study overall: With HLA typing for only a few women, HLA confounding remains possible.

Generated by immunoSEQ multiplex PCR, the TCRdb table keeps only in-frame clones and is missing some. This sample's table reports roughly 14,000 clones. Germline assignment: CDR1 SGHTA and CDR2 FQGNSA. The length of the CDR3 is 15 residues. V was pared by 4 bases and J by 7 bases, with 19 bases between. HPV was found by MY09/MY11 PCR and dot-blot genotyping. A word on this clone: The read stops 3 residues short of the end of the CDR3; the missing end is completed from the germline J gene.

The rearrangement links TRBV7-2 to TRBJ2-5; D gene uncertain. The sequence came from a woman aged 18 to 75 with a cervical HPV16 infection that either progressed to CIN3+ or cleared (not recorded which). Sequenced sample: blood buffy coat. The sequenced part of the CDR3 DNA is TGTGCCAGCAGCTCCCTCTCGGGTTTCGAAGGGACC. The encoded protein is CASSSLSGFEGT. The full CDR3 is CASSSLSGFEGTQYF.